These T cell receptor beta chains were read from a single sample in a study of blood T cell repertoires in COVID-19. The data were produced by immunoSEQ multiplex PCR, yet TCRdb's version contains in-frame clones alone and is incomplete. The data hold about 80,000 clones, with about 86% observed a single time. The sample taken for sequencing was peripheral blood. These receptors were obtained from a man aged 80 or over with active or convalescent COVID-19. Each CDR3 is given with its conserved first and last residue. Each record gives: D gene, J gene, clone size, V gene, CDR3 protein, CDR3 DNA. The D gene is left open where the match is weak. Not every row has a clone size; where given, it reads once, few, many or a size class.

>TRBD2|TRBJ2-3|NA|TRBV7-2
CASSLDWGRAVDTQYF
TGTGCCAGCAGCTTAGATTGGGGGAGGGCCGTAGATACGCAGTATTTT
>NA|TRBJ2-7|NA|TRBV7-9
CASSFLASSYEQYF
TGTGCCAGCAGCTTTCTGGCTAGCTCCTACGAGCAGTACTTC
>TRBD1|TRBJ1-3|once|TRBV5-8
CASSLRGTGGGNTIYF
TGTGCCAGCAGCTTGCGCGGGACAGGGGGGGGAAACACCATATATTTT
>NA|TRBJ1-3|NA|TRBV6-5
CASSSRGGNTIYF
TGTGCCAGCAGCAGCAGGGGTGGAAACACCATATATTTT
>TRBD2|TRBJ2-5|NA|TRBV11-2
CASSSTLGGARETQYF
TGTGCCAGCAGCTCTACTCTCGGGGGGGCTAGGGAGACCCAGTACTTC
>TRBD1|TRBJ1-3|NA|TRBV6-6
CASSHGDRSSGNTIYF
TGTGCCAGCAGTCACGGGGACAGAAGCTCTGGAAACACCATATATTTT
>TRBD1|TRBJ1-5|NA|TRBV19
CASSIWDREQPQHF
TGTGCCAGTAGTATATGGGACAGGGAACAGCCCCAGCATTTT
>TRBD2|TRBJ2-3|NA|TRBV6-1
CASSASSGRRADTQYF
TGTGCCAGCAGTGCCTCTAGCGGGAGGCGGGCAGATACGCAGTATTTT
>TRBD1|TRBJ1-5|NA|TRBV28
CASSRPGQPSNQPQHF
TGTGCCAGCAGTCGACCGGGACAGCCTAGCAATCAGCCCCAGCATTTT
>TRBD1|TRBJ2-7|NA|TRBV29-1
CSVGNRDRGYEQYF
TGCAGCGTTGGGAACCGGGACAGGGGCTACGAGCAGTACTTC
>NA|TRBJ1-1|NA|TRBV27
CASSPRGGGPFPNTEAFF
TGTGCCAGCAGTCCTCGGGGGGGAGGACCCTTCCCCAACACTGAAGCTTTCTTT
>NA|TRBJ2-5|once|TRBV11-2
CASSLSETQYF
TGTGCCAGCAGCTTAAGCGAGACCCAGTACTTC
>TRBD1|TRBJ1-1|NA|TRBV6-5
CASSLDRDNTEAFF
TGTGCCAGCAGTTTGGACAGGGACAACACTGAAGCTTTCTTT
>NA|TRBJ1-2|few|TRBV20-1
CSARGDDRPTF
TGCAGTGCTAGAGGTGATGACAGGCCCACCTTC
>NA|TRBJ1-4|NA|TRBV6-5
CASNPGPANEKLFF
TGTGCCAGCAACCCAGGGCCAGCTAATGAAAAACTGTTTTTT
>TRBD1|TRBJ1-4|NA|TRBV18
CASAGQGRGNEKLFF
TGTGCCAGCGCGGGACAGGGACGGGGCAATGAAAAACTGTTTTTT
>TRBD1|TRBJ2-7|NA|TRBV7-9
CASSHRDRNYEQYF
TGTGCCAGCAGCCACCGGGACAGAAACTACGAGCAGTACTTC
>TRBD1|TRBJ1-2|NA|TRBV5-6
CASSRAGLGTVYGYTF
TGTGCCAGCAGTCGGGCCGGTTTGGGGACAGTCTATGGCTACACCTTC
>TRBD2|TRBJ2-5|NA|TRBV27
CAGTASVRGEETQYF
TGTGCCGGCACAGCCTCCGTCCGGGGGGAAGAGACCCAGTACTTC
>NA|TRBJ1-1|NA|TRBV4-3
CASSQDGSPSGWNTEAFF
TGCGCCAGCAGCCAAGATGGTTCCCCATCGGGATGGAACACTGAAGCTTTCTTT
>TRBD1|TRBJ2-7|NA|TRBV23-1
CASSPPTGSLYYEQYF
TGCGCCAGCAGTCCTCCGACAGGGTCCCTCTACTACGAGCAGTACTTC
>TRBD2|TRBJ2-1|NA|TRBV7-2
CASSTSGGALPRPGNEQFF
TGTGCCAGCAGCACTAGCGGGGGGGCCCTCCCCCGCCCCGGCAATGAGCAGTTCTTC
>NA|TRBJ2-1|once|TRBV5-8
CASSPGTGYNEQFF
TGTGCCAGCAGCCCCGGGACTGGCTACAATGAGCAGTTCTTC
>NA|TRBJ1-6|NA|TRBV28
CASRPGFSPLHF
TGTGCCAGCAGACCAGGGTTTTCACCCCTCCACTTT
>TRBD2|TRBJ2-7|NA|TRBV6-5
CASSYNSGASSYEQYF
TGTGCCAGCAGTTACAATAGCGGGGCCAGCTCCTACGAGCAGTACTTC
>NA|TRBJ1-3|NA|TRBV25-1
CASSTQGAGGTIYF
TGTGCCAGCAGTACACAGGGCGCGGGCGGCACCATATATTTT
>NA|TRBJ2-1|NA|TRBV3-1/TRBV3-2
CASSQDGSYNEQFF
TGTGCCAGCAGCCAAGATGGCAGCTACAATGAGCAGTTCTTC
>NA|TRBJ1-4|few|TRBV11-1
CASSLDGHATNEKLFF
TGTGCCAGCAGCTTAGATGGCCACGCAACTAATGAAAAACTGTTTTTT
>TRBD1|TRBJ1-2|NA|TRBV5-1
CASSIGQGATPGYTF
TGCGCCAGCAGCATCGGACAGGGGGCAACCCCCGGCTACACCTTC
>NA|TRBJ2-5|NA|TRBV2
CASRQGTPPQETQYF
TGTGCCAGCAGACAAGGGACACCACCCCAAGAGACCCAGTACTTC
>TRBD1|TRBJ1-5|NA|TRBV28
CASSLSQGETQPQHF
TGTGCCAGCAGTTTATCACAGGGGGAGACTCAGCCCCAGCATTTT
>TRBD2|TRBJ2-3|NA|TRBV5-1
CASSLSSSGGYTDTQYF
TGCGCCAGCAGCTTGTCCAGTAGCGGGGGGTACACAGATACGCAGTATTTT